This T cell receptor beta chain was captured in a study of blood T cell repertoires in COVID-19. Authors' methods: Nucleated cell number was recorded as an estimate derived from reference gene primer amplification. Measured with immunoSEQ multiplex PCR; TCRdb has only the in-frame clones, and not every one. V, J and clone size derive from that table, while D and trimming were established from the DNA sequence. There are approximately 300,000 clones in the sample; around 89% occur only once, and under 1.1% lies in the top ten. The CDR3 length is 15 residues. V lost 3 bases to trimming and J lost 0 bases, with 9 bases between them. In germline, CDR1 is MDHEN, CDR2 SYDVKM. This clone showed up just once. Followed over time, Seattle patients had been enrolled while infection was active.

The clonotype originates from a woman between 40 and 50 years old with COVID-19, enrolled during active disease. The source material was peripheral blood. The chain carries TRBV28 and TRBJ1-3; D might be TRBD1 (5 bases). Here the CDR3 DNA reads TGTGCCAGCAGTTTCCGGGGGGGCTCTGGAAACACCATATATTTT. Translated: CASSFRGGSGNTIYF.